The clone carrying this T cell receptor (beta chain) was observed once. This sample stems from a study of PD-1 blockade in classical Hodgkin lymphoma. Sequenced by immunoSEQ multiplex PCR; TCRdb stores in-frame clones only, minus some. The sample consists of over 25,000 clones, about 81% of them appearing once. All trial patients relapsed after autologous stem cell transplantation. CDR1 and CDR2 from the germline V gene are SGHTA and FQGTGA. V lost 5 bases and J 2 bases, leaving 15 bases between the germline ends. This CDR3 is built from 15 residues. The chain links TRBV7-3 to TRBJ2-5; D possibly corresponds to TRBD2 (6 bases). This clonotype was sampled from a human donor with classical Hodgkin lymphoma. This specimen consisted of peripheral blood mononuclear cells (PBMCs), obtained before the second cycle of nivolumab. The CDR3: CASSALLGGQETQYF. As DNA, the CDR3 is TGTGCCAGCAGCGCACTCTTGGGAGGTCAAGAGACCCAGTACTTC.